One sample yielded the 17 T cell receptor beta chains listed below, sequenced in a study of blood T cell repertoires in COVID-19. Clones were sequenced by immunoSEQ multiplex PCR, and TCRdb holds only the in-frame ones, with some missing. The data contain roughly 200,000 clones, 82% of them singletons. Input material: PBMCs or T cells enriched from blood (not recorded which). These receptor sequences come from a woman aged 60-75 years with acute COVID-19.

The chain employs TRBV15 and TRBJ2-1; 11 nucleotides align to TRBD2. J was trimmed by 4 bases and V by 6 bases; bases with no gene match: 5. Germline V gene lookup returns CDR1 LNHNV and CDR2 YYDKDF (reference sequence). The length of the CDR3 is 15 residues. CDR3 coding DNA: TGTGCCACCAGAACTAGCGGGAGAGAATACAATGAGCAGTTCTTC. This sequence encodes CATRTSGREYNEQFF.

The chain joins TRBV7-2 to TRBJ1-1; D not certain. The length of the CDR3 is 14 residues. The germline V gene encodes CDR1 SGHTA and CDR2 FQGNSA. Deletions cut 1 base from V and 4 bases from J, with 10 bases between. Written as DNA, the CDR3 is TGTGCCAGCAGCTTAGTATCGCGGGTCACTGAAGCTTTCTTT. Its protein is CASSLVSRVTEAFF. Supplemented by reference TRBV7-2 and TRBJ1-1, the full variable domain reads GAGVSQSPSNKVTEKGKDVELRCDPISGHTALYWYRQSLGQGLEFLIYFQGNSAPDKSGLPSDRFSAERTGGSVSTLTIQRTQQEDSAVYLCASSLVSRVTEAFFGQGTRLTVV.

This sequence joins TRBV11-3 and TRBJ2-3; TRBD2 matches at 14 bases. J lost 4 bases, V lost 3 bases, and 0 bases had no gene match. The V gene's germline CDR1 is SGHNT and CDR2 YENEEA. The CDR3 loop spans 15 amino acids. The CDR3 coding sequence is TGTGCCAGCAGCTTGGGACTAGCGGGAGCAGATACGCAGTATTTT. This gives the protein CASSLGLAGADTQYF.

This rearrangement joins TRBV4-3 to TRBJ2-5; possible D gene TRBD2, 6 bases. CDR3 length: 15 amino acids. The germline V and J ends were trimmed by 5 bases and 5 bases, with 18 bases remaining between them. Germline V CDR1 and CDR2: LGHNA, YSLEER. The CDR3 bases are TGCGCCAGCAGCACTCAGGAGGGTGTGGGCGAGACCCAGTACTTC. Its translation is CASSTQEGVGETQYF.

The genes are TRBV2 and TRBJ2-3; D is uncertain. The V end lost 3 bases, the J end lost 9 bases, and 10 bases lay between the germline ends. Germline values: CDR1 SNHLY, CDR2 FYNNEI. The CDR3 is 12 amino acids. The CDR3 here is CASSEAMETQYF. The CDR3, as DNA: TGTGCCAGCAGTGAGGCAATGGAGACGCAGTATTTT.

The table lists this clone with many counts. The chain joins TRBV4-2 to TRBJ1-3, with a tentative D call TRBD1 (6 bases). CDR1 is LGHNA and CDR2 is YNFKEQ in the germline V gene. This CDR3 has 15 residues. V lost 0 bases and J 1 base, leaving 7 bases between the germline ends. The DNA of the CDR3 is TGTGCCAGCAGCCAAGATCAGGGGTCTGGAAACACCATATATTTT. It translates to CASSQDQGSGNTIYF.

The chain uses TRBV6-2 or TRBV6-3 and TRBJ1-2; D uncertain. This CDR3 contains 14 residues. V gave up 0 bases and J gave up 3 bases, with 8 bases separating them. Germline CDR1 and CDR2: MNHEY and SVGEGT. The CDR3 DNA is TGTGCCAGCAGTTACTCCACAGCTCACTATGGCTACACCTTC. The encoded protein is CASSYSTAHYGYTF.

The table lists this clone with a few counts. The CDR3, as DNA: TGTGCCAGCAGCTCCTATTCAGGGCAGAACACTGAAGCTTTCTTT. This gives the protein CASSSYSGQNTEAFF. V gene TRBV7-2 combines with J gene TRBJ1-1, with TRBD1 as a possible D gene (5 bases). CDR3 size: 15 residues. V was trimmed by 4 bases and J by 1 base, leaving 13 bases between them. The V gene's germline CDR1 is SGHTA and CDR2 FQGNSA.

V is TRBV24-1 and J is TRBJ1-5; TRBD1 matches at 7 bases. CDR1 is KGHDR, CDR2 SFDVKD, per germline. V lost 4 bases and J lost 1; bases outside the gene matches: 3. The CDR3 consists of 15 residues. In DNA, the CDR3 is TGTGCCACCAGTGAAAAGGGGGCGAGCAATCAGCCCCAGCATTTT. Its protein product is CATSEKGASNQPQHF.

The chain uses TRBV6-5 and TRBJ1-2; D is undetermined. Germline loops: CDR1 MNHEY, CDR2 SVGAGI. The CDR3 length is 14 residues. Trimming pared 9 bases from V and 1 base from J, leaving 15 bases between. The DNA of the CDR3 is TGTGCCAGTACCAACTTTCCCCTTAACTATGGCTACACCTTC. Its protein is CASTNFPLNYGYTF.

This clone showed up just once. The CDR3 region is CASSLAGQANQPQHF. The CDR3 coding sequence is TGTGCCAGCAGCTTAGCGGGGCAGGCCAATCAGCCCCAGCATTTT. This sequence joins TRBV7-2 and TRBJ1-5; tentatively, D is TRBD1 (5 bases). This CDR3 spans 15 amino acids. Trimming cost V 0 bases and J 3 bases, with 9 bases left between them. Germline CDR1 and CDR2: SGHTA and FQGNSA.

The chain employs TRBV6-1 and TRBJ2-7, with D hard to call. This CDR3 comprises 12 residues. Trimming removed 3 bases at V and 5 bases at J, with 8 bases between. The germline gives CDR1 MNHNS, CDR2 SASEGT. The CDR3 sequence: CASSDPVDEQYV. For the CDR3, the DNA is TGTGCCAGCAGTGATCCAGTGGACGAGCAGTACGTC.

V gene TRBV27 combines with J gene TRBJ2-3, with TRBD2 identical over 7 bases. The length of the CDR3 is 11 residues. J was trimmed by 14 bases and V by 4 bases; bases with no gene match: 6. Looked up from germline, CDR1 is MNHEY and CDR2 is SMNVEV (reference sequence). The CDR3 spells CASSSSGTTYF. The CDR3 DNA reads as TGTGCCAGCAGTTCTTCCGGGACTACGTATTTT.

The chain recombines TRBV9 with TRBJ2-2, with unresolved D. From germline, CDR1 is SGDLS and CDR2 YYNGEE. The CDR3 has 14 residues. The germline V and J ends were trimmed by 0 bases and 5 bases, with 8 bases remaining between them. The CDR3, as DNA: TGTGCCAGCAGCGTAGAAGCCGGTACCGGGGAGCTGTTTTTT. It encodes CASSVEAGTGELFF.

The chain couples TRBV7-9 to TRBJ2-5; 9 bases are a match to TRBD1. The CDR3 length is 15 residues. The germline V gene has CDR1 SEHNR and CDR2 FQNEAQ (reference sequence). J lost 4 bases, V lost 4 bases, and 7 bases had no gene match. The CDR3 loop is CASSSQGQGGETQYF. The CDR3, as DNA: TGTGCCAGCAGCTCCCAGGGACAGGGAGGAGAGACCCAGTACTTC.

This clone appeared once. This chain uses TRBV24-1 with TRBJ1-5; D is unclear. From germline, CDR1 is KGHDR and CDR2 SFDVKD. Between the trimmed V and J ends, which lost 6 bases and 4 bases, there was a span of 9 bases. The CDR3 sequence is 13 residues long. The CDR3 DNA reads as TGTGCCACCAGTAGGAGGGAGAATCAGCCCCAGCATTTT. Translation gives CATSRRENQPQHF.

The chain recombines TRBV7-2 with TRBJ2-3, with 11 positions matching TRBD2. V was clipped by 2 bases and J by 2 bases; unmatched bases: 9. Germline CDR1 is SGHTA and CDR2 is FQGNSA. This CDR3 has 18 residues. CDR3 in DNA: TGTGCCAGCAGCTTACGTCCGGGACTAGCGGTCCCCACAGATACGCAGTATTTT. This gives the protein CASSLRPGLAVPTDTQYF.